One sample yielded the 11 T cell receptor beta chains listed below, sequenced in a study of Ad26.COV2.S vaccination and SARS-CoV-2 variants. Generated by immunoSEQ multiplex PCR, the TCRdb table keeps only in-frame clones and is missing some. This sample has around 250,000 clones, with roughly 89% found just once. The treatment is: roughly 19 received Ad26.COV2.S at low or high dose, single or two shots; roughly 5 received placebo; per-sample allocation not given. Samples came from day 63 after the first vaccine or placebo injection. The source material was peripheral blood, sampled in a trial of Ad26.COV2.S vaccine versus placebo. The receptors come from a person between 18 and 60 years old who received the Ad26.COV2.S COVID-19 vaccine or a placebo.

This clone was seen once. The chain joins TRBV5-6 to TRBJ1-2; no definite D call. The length of the CDR3 is 14 residues. Germline lookup yields CDR1 SGHDT and CDR2 YYEEEE. V was trimmed by 2 bases and J by 2 bases, leaving 10 bases between them. CDR3 in amino acids: CASSFGSVNYGYTF. CDR3 in DNA: TGTGCCAGCAGCTTTGGGTCTGTGAACTATGGCTACACCTTC.

V usage is TRBV4-1 and J usage is TRBJ2-2, with D hard to call. The CDR3 runs to 15 residues. Trimming pared 1 base from V and 6 bases from J, leaving 12 bases between. Looked up from germline, CDR1 is MGHRA and CDR2 is YSYEKL. CDR3 region: CASSQADRFPGELFF. The DNA of the CDR3 is TGCGCCAGCAGCCAAGCTGATAGGTTCCCCGGGGAGCTGTTTTTT.

This chain joins TRBV5-1 and TRBJ2-3, with 13 bases identical to TRBD2. The CDR3 contains 16 residues. Trimming took 4 bases from V and 1 from J; bases not matched to a gene: 3. Looked up from germline, CDR1 is SGHRS and CDR2 is YFSETQ. The CDR3 reads CASSLGLAGGTDTQYF. The CDR3 DNA reads as TGCGCCAGCAGCCTAGGACTAGCGGGAGGCACAGATACGCAGTATTTT.

This rearrangement joins TRBV4-3 to TRBJ1-1; the match to TRBD1 covers 7 bases. The V and J ends lost 0 bases and 7 bases, in that order; junction bases with no gene match: 5. Per germline, CDR1 LGHNA and CDR2 YSLEER. The CDR3 is 14 amino acids. The CDR3 loop is CASSQDQGVVEAFF. CDR3 DNA sequence: TGCGCCAGCAGCCAAGATCAGGGGGTTGTTGAAGCTTTCTTT.

V gene TRBV23-1 combines with J gene TRBJ1-5, with 10 bases identical to TRBD1. TRBV23-1 is assigned to the ORF class and has an uncertain function. The CDR3 is 16 residues long. V lost 0 bases, J lost 5 bases, and 4 bases stayed unmatched. CDR3 protein: CASSQSGQGDDQPQHF. CDR3 coding DNA: TGCGCCAGCAGTCAATCCGGACAGGGGGATGATCAGCCCCAGCATTTT.

J is TRBJ1-6 and V is TRBV7-9; 10 positions match TRBD1. Per the germline V gene, CDR1 is SEHNR and CDR2 is FQNEAQ (reference sequence). The trim removed 5 bases at V and 3 bases at J, leaving 4 bases unmatched. This CDR3 is 16 amino acids long. The CDR3 here is CASSAGQGFYNSPLHF. CDR3 in DNA: TGTGCCAGCAGCGCGGGACAGGGGTTCTATAATTCACCCCTCCACTTT.

This chain joins TRBV15 and TRBJ2-5, with unresolved D. V lost 0 bases and J 0 bases, leaving 8 bases between the germline ends. The germline CDR1 and CDR2 sequences are LNHNV and YYDKDF (reference sequence). This CDR3 is built from 15 residues. As DNA, the CDR3 is TGTGCCACCAGCAGAGATGGGATGTACCAAGAGACCCAGTACTTC. Its protein product is CATSRDGMYQETQYF. The full variable domain, in which reference TRBV15 and TRBJ2-5 provide the parts outside the CDR3, is DAMVIQNPRYQVTQFGKPVTLSCSQTLNHNVMYWYQQKSSQAPKLLFHYYDKDFNNEADTPDNFQSRRPNTSFCFLDIRSPGLGDTAMYLCATSRDGMYQETQYFGPGTRLLVL.

The gene calls are TRBV27 and TRBJ1-2; 7 bases agree with TRBD1. The V segment lost 5 bases and the J segment 2 bases; nucleotides outside the gene matches: 8. The germline CDR1 and CDR2 sequences are MNHEY and SMNVEV (reference sequence). The CDR3 totals 15 residues. The CDR3 nucleotides read TGTGCCAGCAGTCCTCAGGGACAGCTCAACTATGGCTACACCTTC. Protein product: CASSPQGQLNYGYTF.

The chain employs TRBV18 and TRBJ2-6, with D possibly TRBD2 on 5 matching bases. Deletions cut 5 bases from V and 2 bases from J, with 10 bases between. CDR1 KGHSH and CDR2 LQKENI come from the germline V gene. This CDR3 contains 15 residues. CDR3 DNA sequence: TGTGCCAGCTCAGAGAGGGCGGCTGGGGCCAACGTCCTGACTTTC. As protein: CASSERAAGANVLTF.

This clone is a singleton in its sample. CDR3 sequence (DNA): TGTGCCAGTAGTATAGAACAGGACCAGGGCATTCAGTACTTC. It translates to CASSIEQDQGIQYF. This rearrangement joins TRBV19 to TRBJ2-4, with D possibly being TRBD1 (5 bases). The CDR3 is made up of 14 amino acids. Looked up from germline, CDR1 is LNHDA and CDR2 is SQIVND (reference sequence). The V gene lost 0 bases and the J gene lost 9 bases, with 12 bases spanning the gap.

The chain uses TRBV10-3 and TRBJ1-2, with no clear D. The V and J ends lost 6 bases and 4 bases respectively, with 18 bases between them. This CDR3 is built from 15 residues. Germline CDR1 is ENHRY and CDR2 is SYGVKD. The CDR3 region is CAISEPLPLLYGYTF. The CDR3 coding sequence is TGTGCCATCAGCGAGCCGCTTCCACTCCTCTATGGCTACACCTTC.